A selection of T cell receptor beta chains follows, all from one sample in a study of neurological immune-mediated disorders. MiXCR, run by TCRdb on the 5' RACE reads, gives a single entry per CDR3 protein. The profile covers tens of thousands of distinct CDR3 sequences, with about 10% appearing a single time and about 6.3% taken by the ten largest. What was sequenced was PBMCs. These receptors were taken from a male donor with HTLV-1-associated myelopathy (HAM/TSP). Each CDR3 is given with its conserved first and last residue. A D gene is named only where the DNA matches it firmly. Clone sizes are given selectively: once, few, many, or a class where the clone is expanded.

j_call v_call d_call clone_size cdr3_nt cdr3_aa
TRBJ2-5 TRBV15 - many TGTGCCACCAGCAGAGATCTGAGGGTTAGTCCTGCCGAGAAAGAGACCCAGTACTTC CATSRDLRVSPAEKETQYF
TRBJ2-7 TRBV6-1 - - TGTGCCAGCAGTGGAGTCTCCTACGAGCAGTACTTC CASSGVSYEQYF
TRBJ2-2 TRBV7-9 TRBD2 many TGTGCCAGCAGCTTTAGCGGGGGGACCGGGGAGCTGTTTTTT CASSFSGGTGELFF
TRBJ2-7 TRBV20-1 TRBD1 many TGCAGTGTGCAGGGGGCCTCCTACGAGCAGTACTTC CSVQGASYEQYF
TRBJ1-2 TRBV5-1 - many TGCGCCAGCAGCTTGGGAGGGGGAGATGGCTACACCTTC CASSLGGGDGYTF
TRBJ2-5 TRBV5-1 - few TGCGCCAGCAGCCCCGGACTCCAAGAGACCCAGTACTTC CASSPGLQETQYF
TRBJ2-7 TRBV5-1 TRBD1 many TGCGCCAGCAGCTTGGTTGCGACAGGGAGCTCCTACGAGCAGTACTTC CASSLVATGSSYEQYF
TRBJ2-5 TRBV7-3 - many TGTGCCAGCAGCCTACAGGGCCGGGAGACCCAGTACTTC CASSLQGRETQYF
TRBJ2-1 TRBV29-1 - many TGCAGCGTTGAAGGTGGAGGGGGGGCCAGAACCGCCTCCTACAATGAGCAGTTCTTC CSVEGGGGARTASYNEQFF
TRBJ1-2 TRBV24-1 TRBD1 many TGTGCCACCAGTGATTTGGGGCAGGGGGCAATCTATGGCTACACCTTC CATSDLGQGAIYGYTF
TRBJ1-1 TRBV29-1 - many TGCAGCGTTCTGGGGCTGAACACTGAAGCTTTCTTT CSVLGLNTEAFF
TRBJ2-4 TRBV6-2/TRBV6-3 - - TGTGCCAGCAGTTACTCGGGGGGGCCATCCAAAAACATTCAGTACTTC CASSYSGGPSKNIQYF
TRBJ2-2 TRBV12-3/TRBV12-4 - many TGTGCCAGCAGGGCTTATGGGGCGATGAGCGGGGAGCTGTTTTTT CASRAYGAMSGELFF
TRBJ1-2 TRBV4-3 TRBD1 many TGCGCCAGCAGCCTGGGACAGGGGGCTTACTATGGCTACACCTTC CASSLGQGAYYGYTF
TRBJ2-7 TRBV9 - - TGTGCCGGCAGCGACGGTACACCTTCCTACGAGCAGTACTTC CAGSDGTPSYEQYF
TRBJ2-3 TRBV9 - many TGTGCCAGCAGCGTAGAGGACGGTACAGATACGCAGTATTTT CASSVEDGTDTQYF
TRBJ2-5 TRBV20-1 TRBD2 - TGCAGTGCCATCAGACTAGCGGGGGGCGGGGAGACCCAGTACTTC CSAIRLAGGGETQYF
TRBJ2-5 TRBV18 - - TGTGCCAGCTCACCACCGTCAGAGACCCAGTACTTC CASSPPSETQYF
TRBJ2-3 TRBV20-1 - many TGCAGTGCTGGGAAGGCAGATACGCAGTATTTT CSAGKADTQYF
TRBJ1-2 TRBV29-1 - many TGCAGCGTTGAAGAACCACCAGGACAGTCTTATGGCTACACCTTC CSVEEPPGQSYGYTF
TRBJ1-5 TRBV12-3/TRBV12-4 - many TGTGCCAGCAGCTCCGGGCGGCAAAATCAGCCCCAGCATTTT CASSSGRQNQPQHF
TRBJ2-5 TRBV5-6 TRBD1 many TGTGCCAGCAGCACCATACAGGGGGACCAAGAGACCCAGTACTTC CASSTIQGDQETQYF
TRBJ2-7 TRBV5-1 - many TGCGCCAGCAGCTTCGGGTTGGGCGAGCAGTACTTC CASSFGLGEQYF
TRBJ1-6 TRBV28 - many TGTGCCAGCAGTTTAACTTTTTCACCCCTCCACTTT CASSLTFSPLHF